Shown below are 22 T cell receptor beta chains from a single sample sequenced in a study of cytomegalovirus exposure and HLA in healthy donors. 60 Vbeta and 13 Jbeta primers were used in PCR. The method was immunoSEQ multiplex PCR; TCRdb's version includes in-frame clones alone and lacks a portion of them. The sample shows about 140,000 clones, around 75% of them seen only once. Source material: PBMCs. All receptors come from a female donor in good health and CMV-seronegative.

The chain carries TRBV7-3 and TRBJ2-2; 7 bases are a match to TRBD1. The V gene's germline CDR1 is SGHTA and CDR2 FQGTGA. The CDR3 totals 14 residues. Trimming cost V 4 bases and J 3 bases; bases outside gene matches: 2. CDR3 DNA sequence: TGTGCCAGCAGCTCGGGACAGCACACCGGGGAGCTGTTTTTT. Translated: CASSSGQHTGELFF.

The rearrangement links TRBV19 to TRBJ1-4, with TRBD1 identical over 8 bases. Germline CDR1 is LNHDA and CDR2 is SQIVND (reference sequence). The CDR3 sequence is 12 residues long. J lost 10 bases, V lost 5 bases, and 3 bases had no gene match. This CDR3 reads CASSVTGGKLFF. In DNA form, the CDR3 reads TGTGCCAGTAGTGTAACAGGGGGAAAACTGTTTTTT.

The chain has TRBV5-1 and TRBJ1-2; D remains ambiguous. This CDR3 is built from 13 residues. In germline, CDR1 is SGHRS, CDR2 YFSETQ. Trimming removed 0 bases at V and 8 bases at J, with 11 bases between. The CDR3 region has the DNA TGCGCCAGCAGCTTGGGAGGGCTTGGGGGCTACACCTTC. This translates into CASSLGGLGGYTF.

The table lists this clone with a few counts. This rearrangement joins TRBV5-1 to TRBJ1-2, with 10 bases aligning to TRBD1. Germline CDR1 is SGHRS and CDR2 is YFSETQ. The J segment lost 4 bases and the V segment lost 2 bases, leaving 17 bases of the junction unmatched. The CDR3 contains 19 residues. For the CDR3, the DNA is TGCGCCAGCAGCTTTAAATTCCGGGACAGGGGATCATTCGGCTATGGCTACACCTTC. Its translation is CASSFKFRDRGSFGYGYTF.

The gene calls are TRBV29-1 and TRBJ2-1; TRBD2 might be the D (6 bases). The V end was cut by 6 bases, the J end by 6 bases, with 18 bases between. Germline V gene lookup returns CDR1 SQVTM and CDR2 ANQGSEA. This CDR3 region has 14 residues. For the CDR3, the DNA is TGCAGCGTGGGGGAGACGGGGAGGAGCAATGAGCAGTTCTTC. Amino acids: CSVGETGRSNEQFF.

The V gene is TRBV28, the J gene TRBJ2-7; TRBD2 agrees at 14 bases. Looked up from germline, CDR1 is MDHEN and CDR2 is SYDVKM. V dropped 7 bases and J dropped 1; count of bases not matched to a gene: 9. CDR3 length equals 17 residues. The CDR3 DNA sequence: TGTGCCAGCACCCTAGGGACTAGCGGGAGTACGTCCTACGAGCAGTACTTC. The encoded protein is CASTLGTSGSTSYEQYF.

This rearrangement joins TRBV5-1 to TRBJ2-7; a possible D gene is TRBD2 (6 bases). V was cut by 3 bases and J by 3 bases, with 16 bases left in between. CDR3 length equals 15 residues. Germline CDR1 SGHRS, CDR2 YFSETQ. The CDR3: CASSWTAGLVYEQYF. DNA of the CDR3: TGCGCCAGCAGCTGGACGGCGGGATTGGTCTACGAGCAGTACTTC.

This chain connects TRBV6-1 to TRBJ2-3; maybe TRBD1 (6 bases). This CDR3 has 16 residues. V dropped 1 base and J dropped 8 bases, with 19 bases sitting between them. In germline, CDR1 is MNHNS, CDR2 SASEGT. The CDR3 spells CASSEGKGVKGGTQYF. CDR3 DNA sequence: TGTGCCAGCAGTGAAGGCAAGGGGGTAAAAGGAGGTACGCAGTATTTT.

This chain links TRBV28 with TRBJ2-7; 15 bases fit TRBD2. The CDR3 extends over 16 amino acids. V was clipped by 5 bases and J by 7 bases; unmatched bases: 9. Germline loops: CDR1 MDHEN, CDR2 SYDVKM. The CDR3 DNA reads TGTGCCAGCAGTCCCGGGCCGGGACTAGCGGGGGGTGAGCAGTACTTC. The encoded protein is CASSPGPGLAGGEQYF.

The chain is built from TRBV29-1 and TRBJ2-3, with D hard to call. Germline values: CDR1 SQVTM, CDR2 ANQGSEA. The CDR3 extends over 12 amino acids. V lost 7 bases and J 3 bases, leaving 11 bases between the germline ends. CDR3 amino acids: CSAVPATDTQYF. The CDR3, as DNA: TGCAGCGCCGTACCTGCGACAGATACGCAGTATTTT.

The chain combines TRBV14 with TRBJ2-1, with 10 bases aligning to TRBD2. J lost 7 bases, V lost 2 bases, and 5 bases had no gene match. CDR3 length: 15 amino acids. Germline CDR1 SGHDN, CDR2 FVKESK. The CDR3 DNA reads TGTGCCAGCAGCCAACGGGGACTAGCGAGTAATGAGCAGTTCTTC. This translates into CASSQRGLASNEQFF.

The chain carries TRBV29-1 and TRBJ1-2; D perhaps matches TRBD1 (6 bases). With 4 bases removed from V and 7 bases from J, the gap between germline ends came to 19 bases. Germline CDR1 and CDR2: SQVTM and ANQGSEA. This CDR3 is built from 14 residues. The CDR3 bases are TGCAGCGTTGGTATCCGGGGGGGCGAGGCTGGCTACACCTTC. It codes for CSVGIRGGEAGYTF.

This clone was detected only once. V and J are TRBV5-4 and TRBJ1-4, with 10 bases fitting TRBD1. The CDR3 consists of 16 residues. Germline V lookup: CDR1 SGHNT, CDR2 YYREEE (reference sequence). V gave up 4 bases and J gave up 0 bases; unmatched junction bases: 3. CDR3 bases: TGTGCCAGCAGCGAAGGACAGGGGGCAACTAATGAAAAACTGTTTTTT. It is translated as CASSEGQGATNEKLFF. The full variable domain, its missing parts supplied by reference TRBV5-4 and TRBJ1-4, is ETGVTQSPTHLIKTRGQQVTLRCSSQSGHNTVSWYQQALGQGPQFIFQYYREEENGRGNFPPRFSGLQFPNYSSELNVNALELDDSALYLCASSEGQGATNEKLFFGSGTQLSVL.

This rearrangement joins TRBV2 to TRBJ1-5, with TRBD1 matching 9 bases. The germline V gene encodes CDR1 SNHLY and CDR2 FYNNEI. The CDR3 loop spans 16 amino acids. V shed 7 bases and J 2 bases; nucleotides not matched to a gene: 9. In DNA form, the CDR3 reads TGTGCCAGCAACCGGGACAGGGAGGTGGGCAATCAGCCCCAGCATTTT. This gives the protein CASNRDREVGNQPQHF.

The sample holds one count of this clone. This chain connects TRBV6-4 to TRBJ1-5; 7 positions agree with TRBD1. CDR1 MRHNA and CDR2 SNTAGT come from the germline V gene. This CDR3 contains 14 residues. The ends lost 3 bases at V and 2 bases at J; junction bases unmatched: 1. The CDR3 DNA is TGTGCCAGCAGTGATCAGGGGGGCAATCAGCCCCAGCATTTT. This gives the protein CASSDQGGNQPQHF.

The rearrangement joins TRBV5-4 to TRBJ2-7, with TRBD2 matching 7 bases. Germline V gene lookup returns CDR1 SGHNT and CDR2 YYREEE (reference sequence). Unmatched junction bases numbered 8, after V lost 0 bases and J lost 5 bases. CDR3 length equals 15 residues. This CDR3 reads CASSLVGGVRNEQYF. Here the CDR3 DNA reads TGTGCCAGCAGCTTGGTTGGGGGGGTAAGAAACGAGCAGTACTTC.

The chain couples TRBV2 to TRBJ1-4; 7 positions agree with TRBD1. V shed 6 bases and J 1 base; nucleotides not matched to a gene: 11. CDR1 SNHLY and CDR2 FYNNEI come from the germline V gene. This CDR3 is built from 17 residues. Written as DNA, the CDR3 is TGTGCCAGCAGCCCGACAGGGCCCGGGGGAACTAATGAAAAACTGTTTTTT. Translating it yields CASSPTGPGGTNEKLFF.

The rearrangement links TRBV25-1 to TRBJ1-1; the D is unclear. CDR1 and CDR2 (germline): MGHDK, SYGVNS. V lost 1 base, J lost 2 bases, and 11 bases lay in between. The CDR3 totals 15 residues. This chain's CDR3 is CASSELETLNTEAFF. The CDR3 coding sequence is TGTGCCAGCAGTGAATTGGAGACTTTAAACACTGAAGCTTTCTTT. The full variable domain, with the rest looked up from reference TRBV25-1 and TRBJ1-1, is EADIYQTPRYLVIGTGKKITLECSQTMGHDKMYWYQQDPGMELHLIHYSYGVNSTEKGDLSSESTVSRIRTEHFPLTLESARPSHTSQYLCASSELETLNTEAFFGQGTRLTVV.

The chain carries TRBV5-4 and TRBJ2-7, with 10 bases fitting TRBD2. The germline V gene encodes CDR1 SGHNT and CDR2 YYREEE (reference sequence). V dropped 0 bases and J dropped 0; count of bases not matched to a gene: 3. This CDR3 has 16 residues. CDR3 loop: CASSLGSGRSSYEQYF. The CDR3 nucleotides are TGTGCCAGCAGCTTGGGTAGCGGGAGGAGCTCCTACGAGCAGTACTTC.

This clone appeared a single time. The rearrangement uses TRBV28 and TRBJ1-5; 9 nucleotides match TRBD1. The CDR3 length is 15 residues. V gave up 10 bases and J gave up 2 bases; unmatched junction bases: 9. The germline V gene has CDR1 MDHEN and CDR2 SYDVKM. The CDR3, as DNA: TGTGCCACTAAAACAGGGGGCGCGGGCAATCAGCCCCAGCATTTT. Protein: CATKTGGAGNQPQHF.

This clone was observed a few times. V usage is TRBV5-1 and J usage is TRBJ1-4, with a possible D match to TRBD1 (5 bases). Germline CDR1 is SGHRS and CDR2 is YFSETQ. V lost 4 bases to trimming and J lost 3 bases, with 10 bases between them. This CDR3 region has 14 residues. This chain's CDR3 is CASSQGLANEKLFF. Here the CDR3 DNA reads TGCGCCAGCAGCCAGGGACTGGCTAATGAAAAACTGTTTTTT. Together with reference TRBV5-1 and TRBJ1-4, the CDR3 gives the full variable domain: KAGVTQTPRYLIKTRGQQVTLSCSPISGHRSVSWYQQTPGQGLQFLFEYFSETQRNKGNFPGRFSGRQFSNSRSEMNVSTLELGDSALYLCASSQGLANEKLFFGSGTQLSVL.

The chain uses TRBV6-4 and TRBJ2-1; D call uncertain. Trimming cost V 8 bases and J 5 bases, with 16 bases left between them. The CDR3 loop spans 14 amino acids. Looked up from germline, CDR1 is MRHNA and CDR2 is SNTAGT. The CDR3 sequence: CASANAGTDNEQFF. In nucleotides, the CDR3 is TGTGCCAGCGCTAACGCTGGTACAGACAATGAGCAGTTCTTC.